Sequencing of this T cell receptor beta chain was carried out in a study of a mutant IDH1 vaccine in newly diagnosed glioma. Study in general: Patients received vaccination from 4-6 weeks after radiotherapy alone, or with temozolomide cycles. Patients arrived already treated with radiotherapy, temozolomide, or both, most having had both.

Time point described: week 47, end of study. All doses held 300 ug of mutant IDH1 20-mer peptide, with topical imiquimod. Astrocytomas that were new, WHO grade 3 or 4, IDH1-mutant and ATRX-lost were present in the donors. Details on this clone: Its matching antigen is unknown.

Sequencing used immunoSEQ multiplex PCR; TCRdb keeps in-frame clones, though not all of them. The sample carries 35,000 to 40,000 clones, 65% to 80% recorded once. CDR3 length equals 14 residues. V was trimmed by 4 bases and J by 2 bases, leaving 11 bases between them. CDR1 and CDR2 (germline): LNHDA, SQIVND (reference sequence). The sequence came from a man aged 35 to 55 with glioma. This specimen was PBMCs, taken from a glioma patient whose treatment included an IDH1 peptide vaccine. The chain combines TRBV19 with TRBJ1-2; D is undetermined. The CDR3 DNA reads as TGTGCCAGTAGTACAGAGACGCGAAACTATGGCTACACCTTC. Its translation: CASSTETRNYGYTF.